Listed here are 9 T cell receptor beta chains from one sample, sequenced in a study of a mutant IDH1 vaccine in newly diagnosed glioma. Method: immunoSEQ multiplex PCR; TCRdb's copy keeps in-frame clones and lacks some. The top ten clones hold approximately 0.57% of a sample with 90,000 to 100,000 clones, around 90% of them seen once. Time point here: baseline, week 1 (first vaccination visit). Specified treatment: pre-vaccination baseline after standard-of-care therapy. Sequencing used PBMCs, obtained from a glioma patient treated with radiotherapy, temozolomide or both. These receptors originate from a woman in her forties or fifties with glioma.

This clone was detected a few times. V gene TRBV30 combines with J gene TRBJ1-5, with D possibly being TRBD1 (5 bases). The CDR3 consists of 14 residues. The V and J ends lost 0 bases and 3 bases respectively, with 9 bases between them. Germline CDR1 reads GTSNPN; CDR2 reads SVGIG (reference sequence). CDR3 region: CAWSVRQNNQPQHF. CDR3 nucleotide sequence: TGTGCCTGGAGTGTCAGACAGAACAATCAGCCCCAGCATTTT.

In this sample, this clone turned up once. The V gene is TRBV18, the J gene TRBJ1-1, with D unresolved. Germline CDR1 is KGHSH and CDR2 is LQKENI. The CDR3 is made up of 13 amino acids. Trimming removed 0 bases at V and 10 bases at J, with 12 bases between. CDR3 DNA: TGTGCCAGCTCACCACCGACTGCTCTCGGAGCTTTCTTT. Translated: CASSPPTALGAFF.

A few counts support this clone. This chain uses TRBV10-1 with TRBJ1-1; a possible D gene is TRBD1 (5 bases). The CDR3 length is 14 residues. The germline V and J ends were trimmed by 4 bases and 1 base, with 10 bases remaining between them. Germline V gives CDR1 WNHNN, CDR2 SYGVQD (reference sequence). CDR3 sequence: CASSAGTSNTEAFF. The CDR3 region has the DNA TGCGCCAGCAGTGCCGGGACCTCGAACACTGAAGCTTTCTTT.

The chain uses TRBV5-1 and TRBJ2-1; D possibly corresponds to TRBD2 (6 bases). The V end was cut by 9 bases, the J end by 0 bases, with 13 bases between. Germline CDR1 is SGHRS and CDR2 is YFSETQ. The CDR3 is made up of 14 amino acids. The DNA for the CDR3 is TGCGCCACTGCGGACTATAACTCCTACAATGAGCAGTTCTTC. Protein: CATADYNSYNEQFF.

The CDR3 loop is CASSPYTNTEAFF. In nucleotides, the CDR3 is TGTGCCAGCAGCCCCTACACGAACACTGAAGCTTTCTTT. The V and J genes are TRBV7-2 and TRBJ1-1; D is ambiguous. The CDR3 is 13 amino acids. CDR1 and CDR2 from the germline V gene are SGHTA and FQGNSA. Between the trimmed V and J ends, which lost 5 bases and 1 base, there was a span of 8 bases.

The chain uses TRBV10-3 and TRBJ1-2; D ambiguous. The CDR3 totals 13 residues. Germline values: CDR1 ENHRY, CDR2 SYGVKD. Trimming pared 1 base from V and 6 bases from J, leaving 9 bases between. CDR3 coding DNA: TGTGCCATCAGTGAGTTAACGGATGATGGCTACACCTTC. Its protein product is CAISELTDDGYTF.

This chain links TRBV27 with TRBJ1-3; D perhaps matches TRBD1 (5 bases). Germline lookup yields CDR1 MNHEY and CDR2 SMNVEV (reference sequence). The ends were cut back, 0 bases at V and 0 bases at J, with 9 bases in the middle. This CDR3 is built from 16 residues. CDR3 coding DNA: TGTGCCAGCAGTTTATCGGGACGGGGCTCTGGAAACACCATATATTTT. Amino acid sequence: CASSLSGRGSGNTIYF.

The rearrangement links TRBV6-1 to TRBJ1-5; TRBD1 matches 7 bases. The V gene's germline CDR1 is MNHNS and CDR2 SASEGT. The CDR3 length is 13 residues. After removal of 7 bases from V and 6 bases from J, the junction contained 6 bases not matched to a gene. The CDR3 nucleotides read TGTGCCAGCACTGACAGGGAGCCTCAGCCCCAGCATTTT. Amino acids: CASTDREPQPQHF.

The gene calls are TRBV6-1 and TRBJ2-5, with TRBD2 matching over 7 bases. Germline V gene data show CDR1 as MNHNS and CDR2 as SASEGT. V dropped 2 bases and J dropped 5; count of bases not matched to a gene: 5. The CDR3 runs 14 residues. The CDR3 loop is CASSESSGGETQYF. CDR3 DNA: TGTGCCAGCAGTGAATCGTCCGGGGGGGAGACCCAGTACTTC.